The text below deals with one T cell receptor beta chain. This record belongs to a study of blood T cell repertoires in COVID-19. J was trimmed by 7 bases and V by 6 bases; bases with no gene match: 8. CDR3 length: 13 residues. Per germline, CDR1 MNHEY and CDR2 SVGAGI. In Seattle, patients joined the study during active infection and were tracked longitudinally. Per the original methods: It was from reference gene primer amplification that nucleated cell counts were estimated. Produced via immunoSEQ multiplex PCR; TCRdb's table is partial and in-frame only. V and J calls and clone size are those listed in that table; D and trimming were worked out from the DNA. The sample includes under 400,000 clones, around 87% of them seen just once.

This chain connects TRBV6-5 to TRBJ2-7; TRBD1 agrees at 8 bases. Specimen: peripheral blood. The sequence derives from a woman aged 30 to 39 with COVID-19, enrolled during active disease. CDR3 sequence reads: CASRQDRGGEQYF. The CDR3 DNA reads as TGTGCCAGCAGACAAGACAGGGGAGGAGAGCAGTACTTC.